The 27 T cell receptor beta chains given below trace back to one sample, sequenced in a study of control samples from healthy donors and cancer patients. Clones were read by immunoSEQ multiplex PCR, and TCRdb kept only the in-frame ones, dropping some. The table shows about 80,000 clones, with approximately 89% occurring only once. Source material: blood. The receptors stem from a man aged 50 to 60 in good health.

This chain links TRBV4-1 with TRBJ1-1; D is unresolved. V gave up 1 base and J gave up 8 bases, with 5 bases separating them. The CDR3 totals 11 residues. Germline values: CDR1 MGHRA, CDR2 YSYEKL. The CDR3 reads CASSQGLEAFF. CDR3 nucleotides: TGCGCCAGCAGCCAAGGGCTGGAAGCTTTCTTT.

The table lists this clone with a count of one. V is TRBV6-6 and J is TRBJ2-1; 8 nucleotides align to TRBD2. Germline V lookup: CDR1 MNHNY, CDR2 SVGAGI (reference sequence). The CDR3 spans 15 residues. V shed 2 bases and J 7 bases; nucleotides not matched to a gene: 7. The CDR3 bases are TGTGCCAGCAGTTACGGGAGCGGGGGAAGTAATGAGCAGTTCTTC. Protein: CASSYGSGGSNEQFF.

This clone was recorded once. The chain uses TRBV14 and TRBJ2-3; 9 positions match TRBD1. The CDR3 covers 17 residues. The trim removed 2 bases at V and 5 bases at J, leaving 11 bases unmatched. Per the germline V gene, CDR1 is SGHDN and CDR2 is FVKESK. Here the CDR3 reads CASSQKTGTGWRDTQYF. In nucleotides, the CDR3 is TGTGCCAGCAGCCAAAAAACCGGGACAGGGTGGAGAGATACGCAGTATTTT.

The genes are TRBV28 and TRBJ1-5; weak D call: TRBD1 (6 bases). V dropped 10 bases and J dropped 5 bases, with 21 bases sitting between them. CDR1 is MDHEN, CDR2 SYDVKM, per germline. This CDR3 region has 15 residues. The CDR3 region has the DNA TGTGCCACCTTCGATGGGAAAGGGGGGTATCAGCCCCAGCATTTT. It codes for CATFDGKGGYQPQHF.

The chain employs TRBV5-4 and TRBJ1-2; D is perhaps TRBD1 (6 bases). The CDR3 totals 15 residues. Trimming removed 4 bases from V and 8 bases from J, with 21 bases in between. CDR1 and CDR2 from the germline V gene are SGHNT and YYREEE (reference sequence). The CDR3 sequence: CASSQPNTGLGGYTF. CDR3 coding DNA: TGTGCCAGCAGCCAACCGAATACAGGGTTGGGAGGCTACACCTTC.

This clone was picked up one time. This chain connects TRBV7-2 to TRBJ1-2; no clear D. The CDR3 totals 14 residues. The germline CDR1 and CDR2 sequences are SGHTA and FQGNSA. The V end was cut by 1 base, the J end by 6 bases, with 12 bases between. The CDR3 loop is CASSLGPGMDGYTF. The DNA for the CDR3 is TGTGCCAGCAGCTTAGGTCCGGGAATGGATGGCTACACCTTC.

V usage is TRBV6-5 and J usage is TRBJ1-4; 7 bases line up with TRBD1. With V trimmed by 6 bases and J by 7 bases, 5 bases remained unmatched. The CDR3 loop spans 13 amino acids. Germline lookup yields CDR1 MNHEY and CDR2 SVGAGI. DNA for the CDR3: TGTGCCAGCAGGACAGGGATGAGTGAAAAACTGTTTTTT. This sequence encodes CASRTGMSEKLFF.

The rearrangement joins TRBV18 to TRBJ2-2; possibly TRBD1 for D (5 bases). Looked up from germline, CDR1 is KGHSH and CDR2 is LQKENI. The V end lost 3 bases, the J end lost 1 base, and 9 bases lay between the germline ends. The CDR3 covers 15 residues. CDR3 in DNA: TGTGCCAGCTCACCTTGGCAGGGGAACACCGGGGAGCTGTTTTTT. Its translation is CASSPWQGNTGELFF.

V gene TRBV11-2 combines with J gene TRBJ1-5; D is ambiguous. The CDR3 has 15 amino acids. V lost 1 base to trimming and J lost 2 bases, with 9 bases between them. CDR1 SGHAT and CDR2 FQNNGV come from the germline V gene. Written as DNA, the CDR3 is TGTGCCAGCAGCTTAGTTGGAGATGGCAATCAGCCCCAGCATTTT. Translating gives CASSLVGDGNQPQHF.

V usage is TRBV30 and J usage is TRBJ1-1; D is uncertain. The ends were cut back, 3 bases at V and 0 bases at J, with 8 bases in the middle. This CDR3 comprises 13 residues. The germline V gene encodes CDR1 GTSNPN and CDR2 SVGIG (reference sequence). The DNA of the CDR3 is TGTGCCTGGAGGAGGGCAGTGAACACTGAAGCTTTCTTT. The encoded protein is CAWRRAVNTEAFF.

V usage is TRBV7-2 and J usage is TRBJ2-6, with D uncertain. The CDR3 is 15 amino acids. Deletions cut 5 bases from V and 0 bases from J, with 8 bases between. Germline V lookup: CDR1 SGHTA, CDR2 FQGNSA. The CDR3 loop is CASSQYGSGANVLTF. The CDR3 coding sequence is TGTGCCAGCAGCCAGTACGGCTCTGGGGCCAACGTCCTGACTTTC.

In its sample, this clone was seen once. The chain links TRBV18 to TRBJ2-7; 10 bases map to TRBD1. Germline CDR1 reads KGHSH; CDR2 reads LQKENI. Trimming removed 3 bases from V and 5 bases from J; junction bases left unmatched: 4. The CDR3 consists of 14 residues. CDR3 nucleotide sequence: TGTGCCAGCTCACCGGACAGGGGGAGTAACGAGCAGTACTTC. Its translation: CASSPDRGSNEQYF.

The V and J genes are TRBV5-1 and TRBJ2-7, with a tentative D call TRBD1 (5 bases). The CDR3 sequence is 17 residues long. The V end lost 0 bases, the J end lost 2 bases, and 18 bases lay between the germline ends. Germline lookup yields CDR1 SGHRS and CDR2 YFSETQ. In nucleotides, the CDR3 is TGCGCCAGCAGCTTGGCAAGTAGGGGTCTAGGCACCTACGAGCAGTACTTC. This encodes CASSLASRGLGTYEQYF.

This rearrangement joins TRBV6-1 to TRBJ1-3, with D hard to call. The V and J ends lost 1 base and 0 bases respectively, with 10 bases between them. The CDR3 is 16 residues long. CDR1 is MNHNS, CDR2 SASEGT, per germline. The CDR3: CASSEEAANSGNTIYF. CDR3 DNA sequence: TGTGCCAGCAGTGAAGAGGCGGCGAACTCTGGAAACACCATATATTTT.

This clone has only a few counts. J is TRBJ2-2 and V is TRBV19; D is perhaps TRBD1 or TRBD2 (5 bases each). The length of the CDR3 is 14 residues. CDR1 is LNHDA and CDR2 is SQIVND in the germline V gene (reference sequence). Trimming pared 9 bases from V and 7 bases from J, leaving 18 bases between. CDR3 nucleotide sequence: TGTGCCAGCCACCCGGGGCAGGGCATCGGGGAGCTGTTTTTT. As protein: CASHPGQGIGELFF.

The chain joins TRBV6-5 to TRBJ1-1, with TRBD1 as a possible D gene (5 bases). CDR3 length: 14 residues. The germline V and J ends were trimmed by 2 bases and 6 bases, with 13 bases remaining between them. The germline V gene has CDR1 MNHEY and CDR2 SVGAGI. The CDR3 DNA sequence: TGTGCCAGCAGTTACGTGGGGGACGTCCCTGAAGCTTTCTTT. Its translation: CASSYVGDVPEAFF.

This clone appeared a single time. The V gene is TRBV10-2, the J gene TRBJ2-7; D is tentatively TRBD1 or TRBD2 (5 bases each). The ends were cut back, 6 bases at V and 0 bases at J, with 6 bases in the middle. Germline assignment: CDR1 WSHSY and CDR2 SAAADI. This CDR3 comprises 12 residues. The CDR3 DNA sequence: TGCGCCAGCAGGGGGGACTCCTACGAGCAGTACTTC. Encoded protein: CASRGDSYEQYF.

The chain employs TRBV27 and TRBJ1-2; D gene unclear. Trimming removed 4 bases at V and 4 bases at J, with 7 bases between. The CDR3 runs to 12 residues. The germline gives CDR1 MNHEY, CDR2 SMNVEV (reference sequence). The CDR3 region is CASSSWGYGYTF. The CDR3, as DNA: TGTGCCAGCAGTTCCTGGGGCTATGGCTACACCTTC.

This clone was picked up a small number of times. The rearrangement joins TRBV30 to TRBJ2-7; D might be TRBD1 (6 bases). CDR1 is GTSNPN, CDR2 SVGIG, per germline (reference sequence). The CDR3 is 12 amino acids. V gave up 1 base and J gave up 6 bases, with 10 bases separating them. The CDR3 nucleotides read TGTGCCTGGAGTGGGACAGCTACCGAGCAGTACTTC. It yields the protein CAWSGTATEQYF.

This chain uses TRBV2 with TRBJ1-2; 9 positions match TRBD1. This CDR3 is 14 amino acids long. Losses at the gene ends were 7 bases for V and 4 bases for J; bases not matched to a gene: 7. Germline V gives CDR1 SNHLY, CDR2 FYNNEI. The CDR3 sequence: CASTGQGLGYGYTF. The DNA of the CDR3 is TGTGCCAGCACTGGACAGGGGTTAGGCTATGGCTACACCTTC.

The rearrangement joins TRBV28 to TRBJ1-5, with D tentatively TRBD1 (6 bases). Germline CDR1 reads MDHEN; CDR2 reads SYDVKM. The length of the CDR3 is 13 residues. V gave up 2 bases and J gave up 7 bases, with 9 bases separating them. DNA for the CDR3: TGTGCCAGCAGTTTACAGGGGCAACAGCCCCAGCATTTT. It encodes CASSLQGQQPQHF.

This chain's CDR3 is CASSVAFGYGYTF. Written as DNA, the CDR3 is TGTGCCAGCAGCGTAGCTTTCGGGTATGGCTACACCTTC. The chain joins TRBV9 to TRBJ1-2; D gene ambiguous. The length of the CDR3 is 13 residues. CDR1 and CDR2 from the germline V gene are SGDLS and YYNGEE. Trimming cost V 0 bases and J 5 bases, with 8 bases left between them.

The rearrangement links TRBV20-1 to TRBJ1-4, with 7 bases aligning to TRBD1. V was pared by 3 bases and J by 5 bases, with 12 bases of the junction left unmatched. Germline CDR1 and CDR2: DFQATT and SNEGSKA (reference sequence). CDR3 length equals 16 residues. The CDR3 here is CSASPFWTGTNEKLFF. CDR3 DNA: TGCAGTGCTAGTCCCTTCTGGACAGGTACAAATGAAAAACTGTTTTTT.

The chain joins TRBV6-1 to TRBJ1-2; 7 bases map to TRBD1. The CDR3 loop spans 16 amino acids. V trimming: 4 bases; J trimming: 2 bases; junction bases outside the gene matches: 10. Germline lookup yields CDR1 MNHNS and CDR2 SASEGT. This CDR3 reads CASSGLPTGRNYGYTF. DNA of the CDR3: TGTGCCAGCAGTGGGCTCCCGACAGGGAGAAACTATGGCTACACCTTC.

This clone was seen a few times. The chain is built from TRBV27 and TRBJ1-1; D call uncertain. CDR1 is MNHEY and CDR2 is SMNVEV in the germline V gene (reference sequence). Trimming removed 7 bases at V and 11 bases at J, with 14 bases between. The CDR3 length is 11 residues. In DNA form, the CDR3 reads TGTGCCAGCACCGGTCTCGACCGGGCTTTCTTT. This encodes CASTGLDRAFF.

The J gene is TRBJ1-1, the V gene TRBV30; D ambiguous. This CDR3 has 14 amino acids. V was clipped by 8 bases and J by 0 bases, with 16 bases between them. Germline CDR1 reads GTSNPN; CDR2 reads SVGIG (reference sequence). The CDR3 loop reads CAGLRGALNTEAFF. CDR3 bases: TGTGCCGGTCTCAGAGGCGCCCTGAACACTGAAGCTTTCTTT.

The chain is built from TRBV14 and TRBJ1-1; D uncertain. This CDR3 is 17 amino acids long. V was trimmed by 4 bases and J by 0 bases, leaving 18 bases between them. From germline, CDR1 is SGHDN and CDR2 FVKESK. CDR3 loop: CASSRSLAGLLNTEAFF. The CDR3 coding sequence is TGTGCCAGCAGCCGTTCTCTCGCCGGGCTTCTGAACACTGAAGCTTTCTTT.